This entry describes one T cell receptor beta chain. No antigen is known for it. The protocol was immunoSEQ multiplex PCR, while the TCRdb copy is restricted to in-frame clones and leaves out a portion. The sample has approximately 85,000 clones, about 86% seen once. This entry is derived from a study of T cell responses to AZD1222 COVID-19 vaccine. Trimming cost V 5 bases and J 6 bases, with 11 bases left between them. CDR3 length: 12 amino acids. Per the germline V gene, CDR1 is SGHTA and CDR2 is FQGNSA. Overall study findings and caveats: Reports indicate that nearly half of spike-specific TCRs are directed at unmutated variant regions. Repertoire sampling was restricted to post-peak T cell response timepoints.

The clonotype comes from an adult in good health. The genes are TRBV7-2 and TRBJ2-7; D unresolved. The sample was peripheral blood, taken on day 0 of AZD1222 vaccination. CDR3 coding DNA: TGTGCCAGCAGCCCCAATTTCCTCGAGCAGTACTTC. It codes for CASSPNFLEQYF.